A single sample is the source of the 27 T cell receptor beta chains below, sequenced in a study of blood T cell repertoires in COVID-19. TCRdb's copy holds only in-frame clones and misses some; the assay was immunoSEQ multiplex PCR. The table records approximately 200,000 clones, approximately 84% of them present only once. Sequencing input: PBMCs or T cells enriched from blood (not recorded which). The receptors derive from a woman in her 30s who had recovered from COVID-19.

About this clone itself: The identical CDR3 is also encoded by other nucleotide sequences in the sample. The rearrangement links TRBV11-3 to TRBJ2-1; D is perhaps TRBD2 (5 bases). This CDR3 has 13 residues. Trimming took off 3 bases at V and 6 bases at J, with 9 bases between the two ends. Germline values: CDR1 SGHNT, CDR2 YENEEA. CDR3 region: CASSFGLTNEQFF. CDR3 nucleotides: TGTGCCAGCAGCTTCGGACTTACCAATGAGCAGTTCTTC.

This clone was observed a handful of times. The chain recombines TRBV7-8 with TRBJ2-1; 8 positions match TRBD2. This CDR3 is built from 15 residues. V was pared by 5 bases and J by 2 bases, with 5 bases of the junction left unmatched. Germline V gives CDR1 SGHVS, CDR2 FQNEAQ. The CDR3 sequence is CASSPGRATYNEQFF. The CDR3 DNA follows: TGTGCCAGCAGCCCCGGGAGGGCGACCTACAATGAGCAGTTCTTC.

In this sample, this clone turned up many times. V and J are TRBV4-2 and TRBJ1-1; D remains unclear. Germline CDR1 is LGHNA and CDR2 is YNFKEQ. The CDR3 has 16 amino acids. Trimming pared 1 base from V and 3 bases from J, leaving 15 bases between. CDR3 region: CASSQGASLVYTEAFF. The CDR3 nucleotides read TGTGCCAGCAGCCAAGGGGCTTCTTTAGTGTACACTGAAGCTTTCTTT.

This clone was found once. DNA of the CDR3: TGCGCCAGCAGCACGTCGTCGGGAGTTAATAGCTATGGCTACACCTTC. The encoded protein is CASSTSSGVNSYGYTF. The V gene is TRBV5-1, the J gene TRBJ1-2; D is unclear. The CDR3 is made up of 16 amino acids. Trimming pared 4 bases from V and 4 bases from J, leaving 20 bases between. Germline V lookup: CDR1 SGHRS, CDR2 YFSETQ.

This chain joins TRBV27 and TRBJ1-2; D unclear. There are 13 residues in the CDR3. Germline V gene data show CDR1 as MNHEY and CDR2 as SMNVEV (reference sequence). V was shortened by 11 bases and J by 5 bases, with 18 bases between the two germline ends. The CDR3 DNA follows: TGTGCCTATTGTCCACGGTGCCTTTATGGCTACACCTTC. Its protein is CAYCPRCLYGYTF.

This clone was observed once. V gene TRBV6-5 combines with J gene TRBJ1-3; D may be TRBD1 (5 bases). This CDR3 has 14 residues. V lost 7 bases, J lost 5 bases, and 15 bases lay in between. Germline CDR1 MNHEY, CDR2 SVGAGI. The CDR3 loop reads CASTRTRGRNTIYF. The CDR3 DNA reads as TGTGCCAGCACCCGGACGCGGGGGAGAAACACCATATATTTT.

In its sample, this clone was seen once. The chain links TRBV2 to TRBJ2-7; TRBD1 matches 7 bases. Germline CDR1 SNHLY, CDR2 FYNNEI. J was trimmed by 4 bases and V by 5 bases; bases with no gene match: 5. There are 13 residues in the CDR3. The CDR3 reads CASSRDSLYEQYV. The CDR3 coding sequence is TGTGCCAGCAGTCGGGACAGCCTATACGAGCAGTACGTC.

V usage is TRBV7-6 and J usage is TRBJ2-4, with D perhaps matching TRBD1 (5 bases). CDR1 and CDR2 from the germline V gene are SGHVS and FNYEAQ. V was cut by 5 bases and J by 7 bases, with 18 bases left in between. This CDR3 is built from 15 residues. The CDR3 DNA follows: TGTGCCAGCAGCCTAGGGGTGGCAGGGAAGAACATTCAGTACTTC. It encodes CASSLGVAGKNIQYF.

The chain uses TRBV7-3 and TRBJ2-2; no firm D call. The V gene lost 5 bases and the J gene lost 6 bases, with 13 bases spanning the gap. The germline gives CDR1 SGHTA, CDR2 FQGTGA. CDR3 size: 14 residues. CDR3 sequence (DNA): TGTGCCAGCAGCCCAACTAAGGATGCCGGGGAGCTGTTTTTT. It is translated as CASSPTKDAGELFF.

The chain carries TRBV5-1 and TRBJ2-1; TRBD2 matches at 10 bases. V shed 3 bases, J shed 8 bases, and the junction held 11 bases outside the gene matches. This CDR3 region has 16 residues. Germline V gene sequence: CDR1 SGHRS, CDR2 YFSETQ. The CDR3 loop reads CASSSTGTSVGDEQFF. CDR3 sequence (DNA): TGCGCCAGCAGCTCAACCGGGACTAGCGTTGGCGATGAGCAGTTCTTC.

The chain couples TRBV9 to TRBJ2-1; 11 bases agree with TRBD2. Germline-derived CDR1 and CDR2 are SGDLS and YYNGEE. V was pared by 4 bases and J by 6 bases, with 9 bases of the junction left unmatched. The CDR3 extends over 16 amino acids. In DNA form, the CDR3 reads TGTGCCAGCAGCCCCAGCCTAGCGGGGGGCCGCAATGAGCAGTTCTTC. Translation gives CASSPSLAGGRNEQFF.

This chain connects TRBV7-9 to TRBJ2-5; 7 bases fit TRBD2. CDR1 SEHNR and CDR2 FQNEAQ come from the germline V gene (reference sequence). The length of the CDR3 is 17 residues. Germline trimming cut 3 bases from V and 2 bases from J; bases unmatched to any gene: 12. CDR3: CASSFDLKIGGQETQYF. CDR3 coding DNA: TGTGCCAGCAGCTTTGACCTTAAAATCGGGGGGCAAGAGACCCAGTACTTC.

The chain has TRBV6-5 and TRBJ2-5; 9 positions match TRBD1. CDR3 size: 16 residues. In germline, CDR1 is MNHEY, CDR2 SVGAGI. V trimming: 0 bases; J trimming: 4 bases; junction bases outside the gene matches: 6. In DNA form, the CDR3 reads TGTGCCAGCAGTTACTCTCCGGGACAGGGTGGAGAGACCCAGTACTTC. This gives the protein CASSYSPGQGGETQYF.

The V and J genes are TRBV18 and TRBJ1-6; 8 bases match TRBD1. The germline V gene encodes CDR1 KGHSH and CDR2 LQKENI. CDR3 length: 16 residues. V dropped 6 bases and J dropped 7; count of bases not matched to a gene: 11. CDR3 region: CASSKDRASWNSPLHF. Written as DNA, the CDR3 is TGTGCCAGCTCGAAGGACAGGGCCTCTTGGAATTCACCCCTCCACTTT.

V gene TRBV29-1 combines with J gene TRBJ1-2, with D perhaps matching TRBD1 (5 bases). From germline, CDR1 is SQVTM and CDR2 ANQGSEA. The CDR3 spans 15 residues. Trimming shortened V by 5 bases and J by 3 bases, and 19 bases separated the two germline ends. CDR3 nucleotides: TGCAGCGTTCAAAGGGGATCCGAAGGGTACTATGGCTACACCTTC. It yields the protein CSVQRGSEGYYGYTF.

The chain recombines TRBV7-9 with TRBJ1-1; no clear D. CDR3 length: 12 residues. CDR1 is SEHNR, CDR2 FQNEAQ, per germline (reference sequence). V lost 5 bases to trimming and J lost 8 bases, with 12 bases between them. This CDR3 is CASSRFVREAFF. CDR3 nucleotide sequence: TGTGCCAGCAGCCGCTTTGTCAGAGAAGCTTTCTTT.

The chain links TRBV18 to TRBJ2-3; possible D gene TRBD2, 6 bases. The length of the CDR3 is 17 residues. V was shortened by 2 bases and J by 4 bases, with 19 bases between the two germline ends. CDR1 KGHSH and CDR2 LQKENI come from the germline V gene. In nucleotides, the CDR3 is TGTGCCAGCTCACCAGTCCCCCCCGGGGGTATGGCAGATACGCAGTATTTT. Protein sequence: CASSPVPPGGMADTQYF.

The chain has TRBV4-2 and TRBJ2-7; 9 nucleotides align to TRBD1. The V segment lost 0 bases and the J segment 3 bases; nucleotides outside the gene matches: 3. CDR3 length: 15 residues. Germline assignment: CDR1 LGHNA and CDR2 YNFKEQ. As DNA, the CDR3 is TGTGCCAGCAGCCAAGAAGGGACAGGGATCTACGAGCAGTACGTC. It is translated as CASSQEGTGIYEQYV.

The rearrangement uses TRBV7-6 and TRBJ2-3; 8 nucleotides match TRBD2. This CDR3 region has 16 residues. From germline, CDR1 is SGHVS and CDR2 FNYEAQ. J gave up 2 bases and V 5 bases, and 9 bases lay outside the gene matches. The CDR3 loop is CASSLDTAGVTDTQYF. CDR3 in DNA: TGTGCCAGCAGCCTCGATACAGCGGGGGTCACAGATACGCAGTATTTT.

The V and J genes are TRBV6-5 and TRBJ1-2, with 7 bases that match TRBD1. Germline CDR1 and CDR2: MNHEY and SVGAGI. CDR3 size: 14 residues. Trimming took 10 bases from V and 2 from J; bases not matched to a gene: 10. CDR3 loop: CATKTGTANYGYTF. Written as DNA, the CDR3 is TGTGCCACCAAGACCGGGACAGCAAACTATGGCTACACCTTC.

The J gene is TRBJ2-3, the V gene TRBV3-1 (or the pseudogene TRBV3-2); D not certain. This CDR3 comprises 15 residues. Per germline, CDR1 LGHDT and CDR2 YNNKEL (reference sequence). V was shortened by 3 bases and J by 4 bases, with 14 bases between the two germline ends. CDR3: CASSHEYRVADTQYF. The CDR3 bases are TGTGCCAGCAGCCACGAATACCGGGTGGCAGATACGCAGTATTTT.

This chain links TRBV4-1 with TRBJ2-1, with a weak D call TRBD1 (6 bases). This CDR3 comprises 14 residues. The ends were cut back, 1 base at V and 6 bases at J, with 10 bases in the middle. Germline loops: CDR1 MGHRA, CDR2 YSYEKL. CDR3 in DNA: TGCGCCAGCAGCCAAGGGGGGCCCGGCAATGAGCAGTTCTTC. Protein: CASSQGGPGNEQFF.

The V gene is TRBV20-1, the J gene TRBJ2-1, with 11 nucleotides matching TRBD2. This CDR3 is 15 amino acids long. Germline CDR1 reads DFQATT; CDR2 reads SNEGSKA (reference sequence). Losses at the gene ends were 3 bases for V and 3 bases for J; bases not matched to a gene: 4. CDR3: CSASTSGSGYNEQFF. The CDR3 DNA follows: TGCAGTGCTAGTACTAGCGGGAGTGGCTACAATGAGCAGTTCTTC.

As for this clone: Other DNA sequences from this sample encode an identical CDR3 as well. The rearrangement links TRBV24-1 to TRBJ2-6, with TRBD1 matching 7 bases. CDR1 and CDR2 (germline): KGHDR, SFDVKD. The CDR3 length is 17 residues. V trimming: 0 bases; J trimming: 1 base; junction bases outside the gene matches: 2. The CDR3 here is CATSDLNRGSGANVLTF. The CDR3 DNA reads as TGTGCCACCAGTGATTTGAACAGGGGTTCTGGGGCCAACGTCCTGACTTTC.

The rearrangement joins TRBV27 to TRBJ1-2; 9 nucleotides agree with TRBD1. Unmatched junction bases numbered 8, after V lost 6 bases and J lost 6 bases. The CDR3 has 14 residues. Germline V gene lookup returns CDR1 MNHEY and CDR2 SMNVEV (reference sequence). The CDR3 sequence is CASRPTGGGNGYTF. In nucleotides, the CDR3 is TGTGCCAGCAGACCCACAGGGGGCGGCAATGGCTACACCTTC.

CDR3 coding DNA: TGTGCCAGCAGCTCCCACGGTGGCACAGATACGCAGTATTTT. Translation gives CASSSHGGTDTQYF. This chain joins TRBV7-9 and TRBJ2-3; D not resolved. CDR1 is SEHNR, CDR2 FQNEAQ, per germline (reference sequence). V was trimmed by 4 bases and J by 1 base, leaving 9 bases between them. This CDR3 is 14 amino acids long. The variable domain in full, with the rest retrieved from reference TRBV7-9 and TRBJ2-3, is DTGVSQNPRHKITKRGQNVTFRCDPISEHNRLYWYRQTLGQGPEFLTYFQNEAQLEKSRLLSDRFSAERPKGSFSTLEIQRTEQGDSAMYLCASSSHGGTDTQYFGPGTRLTVL.

As for this clone: The germline gene is not matched at one end of the junction; a read error may be the cause. The chain combines TRBV14 with TRBJ1-2; a possible D gene is TRBD1 (5 bases). This CDR3 has 15 amino acids. CDR1 is SGHDN, CDR2 FVKESK, per germline. CDR3 DNA: TGTACCAGCAGCCAAGACCTGACAGCCTCTTATGGCTACACCTTC. Amino acids: CTSSQDLTASYGYTF.